This is a list of T cell receptor beta chains from one sample in a study of T cell responses to AZD1222 COVID-19 vaccine. Assay: immunoSEQ multiplex PCR; the TCRdb copy retains only in-frame clones and omits some. The table shows some 81,000 clones, with just over 90% occurring only once. Sequences were derived from peripheral blood, sampled 28 days after the second AZD1222 dose. Receptors originate from an adult who received the AZD1222 COVID-19 vaccine. The CDR3 runs from the conserved cysteine through the conserved F or W. Each record gives: V gene, clone size, CDR3 protein. Clone size is stated in some rows and not others, as once, few, many or a class when expanded.

V: TRBV5-1
size: NA
CDR3: CASSLGGWETQYF

V: TRBV7-9
size: NA
CDR3: CASSSLQGHTGELFF

V: TRBV7-2
size: NA
CDR3: CASSRDRGGTRSGYTF

V: TRBV3-1/TRBV3-2
size: NA
CDR3: CASRRTSGKNTGELFF

V: TRBV18
size: NA
CDR3: CASSAGTPSNQPQHF

V: TRBV27
size: NA
CDR3: CASRFSGQNNSPLHF

V: TRBV5-1
size: NA
CDR3: CASSSTGVLGTEAFF

V: TRBV9
size: NA
CDR3: CASSSRAGSGHEQFF

V: TRBV28
size: NA
CDR3: CASTSWTEAFF

V: TRBV27
size: NA
CDR3: CASSPITGDSGYTF

V: TRBV29-1
size: NA
CDR3: CSVSAGGFGANVLTF

V: TRBV9
size: NA
CDR3: CASSGPAGENTGELFF

V: TRBV11-1
size: NA
CDR3: CASSFPTRGAYNEQFF

V: TRBV27
size: NA
CDR3: CASSPPLSHF

V: TRBV27
size: NA
CDR3: CASGWGRDSGNTIYF

V: TRBV3-1/TRBV3-2
size: NA
CDR3: CASSQTPGPGVPEAFF

V: TRBV5-1
size: NA
CDR3: CASSLDGAGLEFF

V: TRBV12-3/TRBV12-4
size: few
CDR3: CASSLKGNEKLFF

V: TRBV24-1
size: NA
CDR3: CATSDFGGLGTDTQYF

V: TRBV5-1
size: NA
CDR3: CASQLGQNYNEQFF

V: TRBV15
size: NA
CDR3: CATTLARGPGNTIYF

V: TRBV7-7
size: NA
CDR3: CASSSQDSYEQYF

V: TRBV7-3
size: NA
CDR3: CASSETGGSQPQHF

V: TRBV7-2
size: NA
CDR3: CASSPDYGGELFF

V: TRBV11-3
size: few
CDR3: CASSLRSSYNEQFF

V: TRBV7-2
size: NA
CDR3: CASSLDPGQGSYEQYF

V: TRBV7-9
size: few
CDR3: CASSLWVSDSYEQYF

V: TRBV9
size: once
CDR3: CASSVDTGVETQYF

V: TRBV28
size: NA
CDR3: CASSPGQGLNGYTF

V: TRBV5-1
size: NA
CDR3: CASSLPGYEQYF

V: TRBV24-1
size: NA
CDR3: CATSDTGTGNGYTF